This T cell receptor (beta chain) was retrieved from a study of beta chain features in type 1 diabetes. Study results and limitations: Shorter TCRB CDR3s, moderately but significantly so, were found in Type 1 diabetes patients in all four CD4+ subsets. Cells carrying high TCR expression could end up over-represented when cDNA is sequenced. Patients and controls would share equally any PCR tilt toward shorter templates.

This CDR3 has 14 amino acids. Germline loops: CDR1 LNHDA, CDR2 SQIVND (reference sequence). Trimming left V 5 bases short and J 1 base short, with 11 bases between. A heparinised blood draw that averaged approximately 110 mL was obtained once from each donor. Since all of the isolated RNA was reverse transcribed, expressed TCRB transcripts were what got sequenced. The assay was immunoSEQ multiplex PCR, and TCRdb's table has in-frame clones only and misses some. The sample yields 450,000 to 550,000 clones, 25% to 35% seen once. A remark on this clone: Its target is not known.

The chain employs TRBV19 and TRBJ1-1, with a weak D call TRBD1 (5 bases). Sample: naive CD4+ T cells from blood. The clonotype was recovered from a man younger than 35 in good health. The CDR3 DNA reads TGTGCCAGTAGTCCTTGGACATCGAACACTGAAGCTTTCTTT. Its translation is CASSPWTSNTEAFF.